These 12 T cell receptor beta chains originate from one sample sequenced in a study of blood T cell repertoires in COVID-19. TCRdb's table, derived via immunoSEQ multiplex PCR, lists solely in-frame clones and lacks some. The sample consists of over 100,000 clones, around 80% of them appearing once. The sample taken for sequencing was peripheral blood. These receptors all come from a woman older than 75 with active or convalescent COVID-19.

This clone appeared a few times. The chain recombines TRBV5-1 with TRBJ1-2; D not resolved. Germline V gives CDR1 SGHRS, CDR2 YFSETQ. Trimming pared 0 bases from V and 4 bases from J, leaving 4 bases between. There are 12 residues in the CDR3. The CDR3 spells CASSLDGYGYTF. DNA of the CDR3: TGCGCCAGCAGCTTGGACGGCTATGGCTACACCTTC.

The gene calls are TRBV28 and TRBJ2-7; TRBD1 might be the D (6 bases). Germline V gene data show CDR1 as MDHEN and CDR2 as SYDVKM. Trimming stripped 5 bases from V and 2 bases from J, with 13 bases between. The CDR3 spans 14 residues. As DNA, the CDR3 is TGTGCCAGCAGTAGAAGACAGGTTACCTACGAGCAGTACTTC. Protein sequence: CASSRRQVTYEQYF.

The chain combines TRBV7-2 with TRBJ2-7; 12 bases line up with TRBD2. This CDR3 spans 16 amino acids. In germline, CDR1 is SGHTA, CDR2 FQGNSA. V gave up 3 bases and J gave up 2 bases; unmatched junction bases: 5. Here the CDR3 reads CASSLSSGRVTYEQYF. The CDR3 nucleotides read TGTGCCAGCAGCTTGTCTAGCGGGAGGGTCACCTACGAGCAGTACTTC.

The CDR3 sequence is CSASDSGRLQETQYF. The CDR3, as DNA: TGCAGTGCTAGTGATAGCGGGAGGCTCCAAGAGACCCAGTACTTC. This chain joins TRBV20-1 and TRBJ2-5; 10 nucleotides agree with TRBD2. Germline V lookup: CDR1 DFQATT, CDR2 SNEGSKA (reference sequence). This CDR3 is built from 15 residues. V shed 3 bases and J 1 base; nucleotides not matched to a gene: 5.

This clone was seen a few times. The CDR3 DNA reads as TGTGCCAGTAGCGGTACTAGCGGGAGCTCTGAGCAGTTCTTC. Protein product: CASSGTSGSSEQFF. The chain couples TRBV19 to TRBJ2-1; 11 bases are shared with TRBD2. Germline V gives CDR1 LNHDA, CDR2 SQIVND (reference sequence). Losses at the gene ends were 6 bases for V and 9 bases for J; bases not matched to a gene: 7. The CDR3 is made up of 14 amino acids.

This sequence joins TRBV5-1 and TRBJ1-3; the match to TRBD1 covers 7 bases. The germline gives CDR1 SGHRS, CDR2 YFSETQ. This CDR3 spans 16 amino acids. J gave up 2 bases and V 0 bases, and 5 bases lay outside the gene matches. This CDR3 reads CASSLAGTVAGNTIYF. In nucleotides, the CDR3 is TGCGCCAGCAGCTTGGCCGGGACAGTCGCTGGAAACACCATATATTTT. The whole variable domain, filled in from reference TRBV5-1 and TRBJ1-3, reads KAGVTQTPRYLIKTRGQQVTLSCSPISGHRSVSWYQQTPGQGLQFLFEYFSETQRNKGNFPGRFSGRQFSNSRSEMNVSTLELGDSALYLCASSLAGTVAGNTIYFGEGSWLTVV.

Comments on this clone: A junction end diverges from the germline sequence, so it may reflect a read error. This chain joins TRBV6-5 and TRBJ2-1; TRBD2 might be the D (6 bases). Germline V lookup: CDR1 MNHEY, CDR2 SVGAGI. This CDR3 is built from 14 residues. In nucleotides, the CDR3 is TGTGCCAGCAGTTCGGGACTCGGGCCCAATAAGCAGTTCTTC. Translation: CASSSGLGPNKQFF.

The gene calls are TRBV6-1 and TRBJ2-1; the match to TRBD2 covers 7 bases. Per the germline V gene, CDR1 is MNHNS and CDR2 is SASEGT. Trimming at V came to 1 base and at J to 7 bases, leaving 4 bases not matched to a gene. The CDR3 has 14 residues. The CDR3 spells CASSEGGGQNEQFF. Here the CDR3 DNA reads TGTGCCAGCAGTGAAGGGGGAGGGCAAAATGAGCAGTTCTTC.

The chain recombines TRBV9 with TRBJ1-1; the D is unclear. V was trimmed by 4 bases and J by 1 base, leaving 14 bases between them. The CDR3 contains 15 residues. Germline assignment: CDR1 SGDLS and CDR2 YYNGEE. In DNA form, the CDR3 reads TGTGCCAGCAGCCCGCAGCTTAGCGGGAACACTGAAGCTTTCTTT. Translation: CASSPQLSGNTEAFF.

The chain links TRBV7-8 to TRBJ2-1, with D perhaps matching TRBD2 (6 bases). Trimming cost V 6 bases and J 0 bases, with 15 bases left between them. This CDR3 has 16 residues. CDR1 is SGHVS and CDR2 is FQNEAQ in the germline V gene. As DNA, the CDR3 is TGTGCCAGCAGGTCGGAGCGGGCTAGCTCCTACAATGAGCAGTTCTTC. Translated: CASRSERASSYNEQFF.

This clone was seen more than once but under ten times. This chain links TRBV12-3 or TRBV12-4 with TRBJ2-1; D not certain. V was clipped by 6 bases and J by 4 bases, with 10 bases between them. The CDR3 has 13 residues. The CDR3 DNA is TGTGCCAGCAGCATTCCCCGGTACAATGAGCAGTTCTTC. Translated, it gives CASSIPRYNEQFF.

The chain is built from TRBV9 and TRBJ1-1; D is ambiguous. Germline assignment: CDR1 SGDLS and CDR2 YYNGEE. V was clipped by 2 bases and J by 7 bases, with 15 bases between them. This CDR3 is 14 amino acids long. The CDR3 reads CASSVEGARGEAFF. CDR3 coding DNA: TGTGCCAGCAGCGTGGAGGGTGCGCGAGGTGAAGCTTTCTTT.